This is a list of T cell receptor beta chains from one sample in a study of OX40 agonist ivuxolimab in advanced cancers. Data came from immunoSEQ multiplex PCR; TCRdb stores just in-frame clones and leaves some out. The sample records around 95,000 clones, approximately 90% being singletons. Sequencing used CD4+ or CD8+ T cells sorted from blood, obtained in a trial of the OX40 agonist ivuxolimab. All receptors come from an adult with an advanced solid tumor such as melanoma, head and neck, liver or kidney cancer. Each CDR3 is given without its conserved first and last residue. The D gene is left open where the match is weak.

D gene: -; V gene: TRBV5-1; CDR3 length: 13; CDR3 protein: ASSPSGTSNYGYT
D gene: -; V gene: TRBV5-1; CDR3 length: 10; CDR3 protein: ASSKEYNEQF
D gene: TRBD1; V gene: TRBV2; CDR3 length: 13; CDR3 protein: ASSVAGTAFQPQH
D gene: -; V gene: TRBV5-1; CDR3 length: 10; CDR3 protein: ASRAEQETQY
D gene: TRBD1; V gene: TRBV28; CDR3 length: 13; CDR3 protein: ASSQSGTGLYTIY
D gene: -; V gene: TRBV9; CDR3 length: 14; CDR3 protein: ASSPGGTTNTGELF
D gene: -; V gene: TRBV6-6; CDR3 length: 12; CDR3 protein: ASSDFRMNTEAF
D gene: -; V gene: TRBV27; CDR3 length: 11; CDR3 protein: ASSLIQGYGYT
D gene: -; V gene: TRBV4-1; CDR3 length: 12; CDR3 protein: ASSPTGILTEAF
D gene: -; V gene: TRBV7-8; CDR3 length: 11; CDR3 protein: ASSLDEVSPLH
D gene: -; V gene: TRBV14; CDR3 length: 18; CDR3 protein: ASSQDPARGETYSNQPQH
D gene: -; V gene: TRBV7-2; CDR3 length: 12; CDR3 protein: ASSYRNSGNTIY
D gene: -; V gene: TRBV28; CDR3 length: 12; CDR3 protein: ASSPSGRRETQY
D gene: TRBD1; V gene: TRBV7-2; CDR3 length: 13; CDR3 protein: ASSLVGTGSYGYT
D gene: TRBD1; V gene: TRBV11-3; CDR3 length: 11; CDR3 protein: ASSPGQGYGYT
D gene: -; V gene: TRBV9; CDR3 length: 14; CDR3 protein: ASSGGGGLTYNEQF
D gene: -; V gene: TRBV4-1; CDR3 length: 15; CDR3 protein: ASSPRAFSSGANVLT
D gene: -; V gene: TRBV28; CDR3 length: 12; CDR3 protein: ASSLAGAGQPQH